This TCR beta chain was documented in a study of shared clonotypes between healthy human individuals. Study in general: There were three CD4 naive, three CD4 memory, two CD8 naive and one CD8 memory plates per donor. Study outcomes and limitations: Naive subsets generally had larger estimated richness than memory subsets.

Free of recent acute infections or vaccinations, the donors were healthy HIV-negative adults. The CDR3 loop spans 15 amino acids. V was shortened by 6 bases and J by 1 base, with 14 bases between the two germline ends. Germline V gene data show CDR1 as ENHRY and CDR2 as SYGVKD. On this clone: Antigen: not known.

In the source study's methods: Because ImmunoSEQ provided only junction sequences with no quality scores, the filtering differed. Some clones are missing from TCRdb's copy, which holds only in-frame ones; the method was immunoSEQ multiplex PCR. That table gives V, J and clone size, and the DNA gave D and trimming. The sample records 110,000 or so clones, 55% to 80% being singletons. The rearrangement links TRBV10-3 to TRBJ2-3; D possibly corresponds to TRBD2 (6 bases). Sequencing was carried out using memory CD8+ T cells sorted from blood. Subset here: CD45RO+ cells pooled with CCR7-negative TemRA cells. The sequence was collected from a woman in her 30s in good health. The CDR3 protein is CAISLTSLGTDTQYF. The CDR3 DNA reads TGTGCCATCAGCCTTACTAGCCTCGGCACAGATACGCAGTATTTT.